Sequencing of this TCR beta chain was carried out in a study of STAT5B mutations in CD4+ large granular lymphocyte leukemia. Study-wide points: 8/27 top patient clones versus 2/35 control clones were TRBV06-family. Without putative leukemic clones, patient CD4-sorted repertoires remained more clonal than healthy CD4+ repertoires.

Trimming shortened V by 4 bases and J by 4 bases, and 15 bases separated the two germline ends. CDR1 is SNHLY and CDR2 is FYNNEI in the germline V gene. The CDR3 length is 15 residues. TCRdb's table, derived via immunoSEQ multiplex PCR, lists solely in-frame clones and lacks some. The repertoire includes 30,000 to 40,000 clones, 65% to 90% of them detected once, and over 1% sits in the top ten. Points on this clone: Its antigen is unknown.

Control samples were healthy donors' buffy coats. This receptor was obtained from a human donor in good health. The chain links TRBV2 to TRBJ2-3; D not resolved. Sequencing was performed on CD4+ T cells from blood buffy coats. CDR3 DNA sequence: TGTGCCAGCAGTGTCCCCTATAGTGAGGCAGATACGCAGTATTTT. Translation: CASSVPYSEADTQYF.